A selection of T cell receptor beta chains follows, all from one sample in a study of T cell changes during pregnancy in multiple sclerosis. Some clones are missing from TCRdb's copy, which holds only in-frame ones; the method was immunoSEQ multiplex PCR. The sample contains fewer than 85,000 clones, around nine tenths of which appear only once. Material: peripheral blood, obtained in the second trimester of pregnancy. These receptor sequences come from a female donor with multiple sclerosis, enrolled in a pregnancy study. Each CDR3 is given with its conserved first and last residue. The D gene is left open where the match is weak. Expanded clones are given a class, and other clones once, few, many or no size at all.

DNA: TGTGCCAGCAGTCCGACAGGAGGCCGCAATGAGCAGTTCTTC; CDR3: CASSPTGGRNEQFF; V: TRBV27; J: TRBJ2-1; size: .; D: .
DNA: TGTGCCTGGACCCTGAGGGCAGTTGTAGCGACTGAAGCTTTCTTT; CDR3: CAWTLRAVVATEAFF; V: TRBV30; J: TRBJ1-1; size: once; D: .
DNA: TGTGCCAGCAGTGGCCTGAGAAGGGACAGACTAGCCAAAAACATTCAGTACTTC; CDR3: CASSGLRRDRLAKNIQYF; V: TRBV2; J: TRBJ2-4; size: once; D: TRBD1
DNA: TGTGCCAGCAGCAAAGTTCTTGGTTTACTTTACCATTCGAACACCGGGGAGCTGTTTTTT; CDR3: CASSKVLGLLYHSNTGELFF; V: TRBV21-1; J: TRBJ2-2; size: .; D: .
DNA: TGTGCCAGCAGCTTGATGCAGGGGGAAAGAGGTTCACCCCTCCACTTT; CDR3: CASSLMQGERGSPLHF; V: TRBV7-2; J: TRBJ1-6; size: .; D: TRBD1
DNA: TGTGCCAGCTCACCAGAGGTCCACAGGGCGAAAGATACGCAGTATTTT; CDR3: CASSPEVHRAKDTQYF; V: TRBV18; J: TRBJ2-3; size: .; D: .
DNA: TGTGCCAGCAGCTTGGGTACTCGCCGACGACTCTATGGCTACACCTTC; CDR3: CASSLGTRRRLYGYTF; V: TRBV5-5; J: TRBJ1-2; size: .; D: .
DNA: TGTGCCAGCTCACCACAAAAATACGGGAATGAGCAGTTCTTC; CDR3: CASSPQKYGNEQFF; V: TRBV18; J: TRBJ2-1; size: .; D: .
DNA: TGTGCCACACGACAGGGGCCAACTAATGAAAAACTGTTTTTT; CDR3: CATRQGPTNEKLFF; V: TRBV10-3; J: TRBJ1-4; size: .; D: TRBD1
DNA: TGTGCCAGCGGGGAACAGGCAACTAATGAAAAACTGTTTTTT; CDR3: CASGEQATNEKLFF; V: TRBV7-9; J: TRBJ1-4; size: .; D: .
DNA: TGTGCCAGCAGCTTAGTGGGGACTAGCGGGACCGGGGAGCTGTTTTTT; CDR3: CASSLVGTSGTGELFF; V: TRBV11-3; J: TRBJ2-2; size: .; D: TRBD2
DNA: TGTGCCAGTAGTAGGGGGGGGACGATCGGCTACACCTTC; CDR3: CASSRGGTIGYTF; V: TRBV19; J: TRBJ1-2; size: .; D: .
DNA: TGTGCCAGCAGCTTAGTCCTACAAGAGACCCAGTACTTC; CDR3: CASSLVLQETQYF; V: TRBV11-3; J: TRBJ2-5; size: .; D: .
DNA: TGTGCCAGCAGTGTCCTGACAGGGGGGAAGGGTAAATCTGGAAACACCATATATTTT; CDR3: CASSVLTGGKGKSGNTIYF; V: TRBV2; J: TRBJ1-3; size: once; D: TRBD1
DNA: TGTGCCAGCAGGGAGGGGACGGTGACGACCCAGTACTTC; CDR3: CASREGTVTTQYF; V: TRBV6-1; J: TRBJ2-5; size: .; D: .
DNA: TGTGCCAGCAGCGTATTAACAGGGAGTTACAATGAGCAGTTCTTC; CDR3: CASSVLTGSYNEQFF; V: TRBV9; J: TRBJ2-1; size: .; D: .
DNA: TGTGCCAGCAGCTTAGGGCTAGCGGGGGGGCCTATGTCACAACGGACCGGGGAGCTGTTTTTT; CDR3: CASSLGLAGGPMSQRTGELFF; V: TRBV7-8; J: TRBJ2-2; size: .; D: TRBD2
DNA: TGTGCCTTAGCCCGGGAGGGGGCAAACTATGGCTACACCTTC; CDR3: CALAREGANYGYTF; V: TRBV30; J: TRBJ1-2; size: .; D: TRBD1
DNA: TGCGCCAGCAGCCAAGGAGTTAGCACCGGGGAGCTGTTTTTT; CDR3: CASSQGVSTGELFF; V: TRBV4-1; J: TRBJ2-2; size: .; D: .
DNA: TGTGCCAGCAGGCCGGGACAGGGGCGGGATGGCTACACCTTC; CDR3: CASRPGQGRDGYTF; V: TRBV28; J: TRBJ1-2; size: .; D: TRBD1
DNA: TGCGCCAGCAAGGGACTAGCGGGGAACCAAGAGACCCAGTACTTC; CDR3: CASKGLAGNQETQYF; V: TRBV5-1; J: TRBJ2-5; size: once; D: TRBD2
DNA: TGTGCCAGCAGCTATCTCATGGGGACAGGGGCGAACACCGGGGAGCTGTTTTTT; CDR3: CASSYLMGTGANTGELFF; V: TRBV11-3; J: TRBJ2-2; size: .; D: TRBD1
DNA: TGCGCCAGCAGCCAAGATCCCCTAGCGGGGGCGGATACGCAGTATTTT; CDR3: CASSQDPLAGADTQYF; V: TRBV4-1; J: TRBJ2-3; size: .; D: TRBD2
DNA: TGCAGCGCCGGGGGGGAGAACTATGGCTACACCTTC; CDR3: CSAGGENYGYTF; V: TRBV29-1; J: TRBJ1-2; size: .; D: .
DNA: TGTGCCTGGAGTGTAACACAGGGTCTTGGCTACACCTTC; CDR3: CAWSVTQGLGYTF; V: TRBV30; J: TRBJ1-2; size: .; D: .
DNA: TGTGCCAGCAGTGAGGTAGCGGGGGGCCAAGAGACCCAGTACTTC; CDR3: CASSEVAGGQETQYF; V: TRBV6-4; J: TRBJ2-5; size: few; D: TRBD2
DNA: TGTGCCTGGAGTCTGGGGGGGGCAGATACGCAGTATTTT; CDR3: CAWSLGGADTQYF; V: TRBV30; J: TRBJ2-3; size: .; D: TRBD2
DNA: TGTGCCTGGAGCCTAGGGCGGGACACTGAAGCTTTCTTT; CDR3: CAWSLGRDTEAFF; V: TRBV30; J: TRBJ1-1; size: .; D: .
DNA: TGTGCCAGCAGCTTAAAGGGTGGAGGGGCTGAAGCTTTCTTT; CDR3: CASSLKGGGAEAFF; V: TRBV5-6; J: TRBJ1-1; size: .; D: .
DNA: TGCGCCAGCAGCCAAGATAGGCTAGCGGCAGATACGCAGTATTTT; CDR3: CASSQDRLAADTQYF; V: TRBV4-3; J: TRBJ2-3; size: .; D: TRBD2
DNA: TGTGCCAGTAGTATAGCGACAGGGAATGCTTCGGGCTACACCTTC; CDR3: CASSIATGNASGYTF; V: TRBV19; J: TRBJ1-2; size: .; D: TRBD1
DNA: TGTGCTAGTGGCATTGGCCGGGACTACGAGCAGTACTTC; CDR3: CASGIGRDYEQYF; V: TRBV12-5; J: TRBJ2-7; size: .; D: .
DNA: TGTGCCAGCAGCTACTGGGACAGTGGAAACACCATATATTTT; CDR3: CASSYWDSGNTIYF; V: TRBV5-6; J: TRBJ1-3; size: once; D: TRBD1
DNA: TGTGCCAGCAGTGATTCTACAGGGTTCGGTTTTGATGGCTACACCTTC; CDR3: CASSDSTGFGFDGYTF; V: TRBV27; J: TRBJ1-2; size: .; D: .
DNA: TGTGCCAGTAGTCCCGAGGGACAGGGCAATCAGCCCCAGCATTTT; CDR3: CASSPEGQGNQPQHF; V: TRBV19; J: TRBJ1-5; size: .; D: TRBD1
DNA: TGTGCCAGCTCAGACTGGCTAGCGGGGGATACGCAGTATTTT; CDR3: CASSDWLAGDTQYF; V: TRBV18; J: TRBJ2-3; size: .; D: TRBD2
DNA: TGTGCCAGCAGACTATCCCGGAGGGTAAAAATGAACACTGAAGCTTTCTTT; CDR3: CASRLSRRVKMNTEAFF; V: TRBV7-9; J: TRBJ1-1; size: .; D: .
DNA: TGTGCCAGCAGCGACGAACAGGTTCATAATGAAAAACTGTTTTTT; CDR3: CASSDEQVHNEKLFF; V: TRBV2; J: TRBJ1-4; size: few; D: .
DNA: TGCAGCGCCTCCGACAAGCCGAACACCGGGGAGCTGTTTTTT; CDR3: CSASDKPNTGELFF; V: TRBV29-1; J: TRBJ2-2; size: .; D: .
DNA: TGTGCCAGCAGCCCCCAGGAGGGGTGGAATAATTCACCCCTCCACTTT; CDR3: CASSPQEGWNNSPLHF; V: TRBV7-8; J: TRBJ1-6; size: .; D: .
DNA: TGTGCCAGCAGCGGCAAGCGGGGGGGCACTTACAATGAGCAGTTCTTC; CDR3: CASSGKRGGTYNEQFF; V: TRBV7-9; J: TRBJ2-1; size: .; D: TRBD2
DNA: TGTGCCAGCAGCGCCCGGGACAGGGATGGTGGCTACACCTTC; CDR3: CASSARDRDGGYTF; V: TRBV9; J: TRBJ1-2; size: .; D: TRBD1
DNA: TGTGCCGTTACAGGGGAGAACACTGAAGCTTTCTTT; CDR3: CAVTGENTEAFF; V: TRBV30; J: TRBJ1-1; size: .; D: TRBD1
DNA: TGTGCCAGTAGACAGGACCGACTAGGAGGCTACACCTTC; CDR3: CASRQDRLGGYTF; V: TRBV19; J: TRBJ1-2; size: .; D: .
DNA: TGTGCCAGCAGTTTTTCGACTAGGACGGGCGGCGAGCAGTACTTC; CDR3: CASSFSTRTGGEQYF; V: TRBV6-5; J: TRBJ2-7; size: once; D: .
DNA: TGTGCCAGCAGCTTCGGACAGGCCCTAGCTAACTATGGCTACACCTTC; CDR3: CASSFGQALANYGYTF; V: TRBV11-3; J: TRBJ1-2; size: .; D: TRBD1
DNA: TGTGCCAGCAGCTTCCAGGGTTCCGCCACTGAAGCTTTCTTT; CDR3: CASSFQGSATEAFF; V: TRBV7-9; J: TRBJ1-1; size: .; D: .
DNA: TGTGCCAGCAGCTTATTGCGGGGGGGCTTGGAGACCCAGTACTTC; CDR3: CASSLLRGGLETQYF; V: TRBV11-2; J: TRBJ2-5; size: once; D: TRBD2
DNA: TGTGCCAGCAGCTTGGCCGACAGAAGGAACACTGAAGCTTTCTTT; CDR3: CASSLADRRNTEAFF; V: TRBV5-6; J: TRBJ1-1; size: .; D: .
DNA: TGTGCCAGCAGCTGGTCGGTTCGGGGGGGAGAGACCCAGTACTTC; CDR3: CASSWSVRGGETQYF; V: TRBV11-2; J: TRBJ2-5; size: .; D: TRBD2
DNA: TGTGCCAGCAGCCCGGACAGGGGGCTTGAGCCCCAGCATTTT; CDR3: CASSPDRGLEPQHF; V: TRBV7-6; J: TRBJ1-5; size: .; D: TRBD1
DNA: TGTGCCAGCAGGCTAGCGAACCAAGAGACCCAGTACTTC; CDR3: CASRLANQETQYF; V: TRBV5-4; J: TRBJ2-5; size: .; D: .
DNA: TGCGCCAGCAGCTTACGAGGGCGCCCCGACACTGAAGCTTTCTTT; CDR3: CASSLRGRPDTEAFF; V: TRBV5-1; J: TRBJ1-1; size: .; D: .
DNA: TGTGCCAGCAGCCAACCCGGACGAGGGCCAGGGGGGAACACTGAAGCTTTCTTT; CDR3: CASSQPGRGPGGNTEAFF; V: TRBV7-9; J: TRBJ1-1; size: .; D: TRBD1